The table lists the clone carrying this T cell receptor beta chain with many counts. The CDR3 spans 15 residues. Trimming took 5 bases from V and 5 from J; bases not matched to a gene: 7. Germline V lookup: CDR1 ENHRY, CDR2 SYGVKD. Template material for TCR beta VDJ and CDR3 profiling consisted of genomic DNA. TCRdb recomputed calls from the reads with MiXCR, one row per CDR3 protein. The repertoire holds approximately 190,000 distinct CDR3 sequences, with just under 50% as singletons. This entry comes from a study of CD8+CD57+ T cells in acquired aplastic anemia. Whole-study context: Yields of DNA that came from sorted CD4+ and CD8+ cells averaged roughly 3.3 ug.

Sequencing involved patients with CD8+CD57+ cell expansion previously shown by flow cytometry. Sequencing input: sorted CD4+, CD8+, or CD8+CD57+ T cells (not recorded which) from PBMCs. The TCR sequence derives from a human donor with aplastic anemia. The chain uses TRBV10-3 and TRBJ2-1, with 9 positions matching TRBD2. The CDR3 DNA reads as TGTGCCATCAGTAAGACTAGCGGAAAAGACAATGAGCAGTTCTTC. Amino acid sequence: CAISKTSGKDNEQFF.